Shown below are 10 T cell receptor beta chains from a single sample sequenced in a study of CD8 T cells in Susac syndrome. Random hexamers were used to reverse transcribe an amount of roughly 0.5 to 1 ug RNA. A single record per CDR3 protein comes from TCRdb applying MiXCR to the immunoSEQ multiplex PCR reads. This sample has 150,000 to 200,000 distinct CDR3 sequences; 90% to 96% occur once, and the top ten carry roughly 0.098%. The sequenced material came from CD4+ T cells from PBMCs. These receptor sequences come from a human donor with Susac syndrome.

The rearrangement joins TRBV13 to TRBJ2-7; D not resolved. Trimming shortened V by 3 bases and J by 3 bases, and 9 bases separated the two germline ends. Germline V gene lookup returns CDR1 PRHDT and CDR2 FYEKMQ (reference sequence). The CDR3 sequence is 13 residues long. The CDR3 loop reads CASSFYPGYEQYF. The CDR3 region has the DNA TGTGCCAGCAGCTTCTACCCTGGCTACGAGCAGTACTTC.

The chain couples TRBV7-3 to TRBJ2-1; TRBD2 is a possible D gene (5 bases). The germline CDR1 and CDR2 sequences are SGHTA and FQGTGA. V was clipped by 8 bases and J by 0 bases, with 14 bases between them. The CDR3 consists of 15 residues. The CDR3 coding sequence is TGTGCCAGCTCCCCAGGTGGGAGCTCCTACAATGAGCAGTTCTTC. As protein: CASSPGGSSYNEQFF.

The J gene is TRBJ2-1, the V gene TRBV30; D is unresolved. In germline, CDR1 is GTSNPN, CDR2 SVGIG (reference sequence). This CDR3 contains 14 residues. V was trimmed by 8 bases and J by 6 bases, leaving 20 bases between them. In DNA form, the CDR3 reads TGTGCCCAGATTAGCCGGGCATCGGGCAATGAGCAGTTCTTC. Amino acid sequence: CAQISRASGNEQFF.

This chain joins TRBV4-3 and TRBJ2-3; D gene unclear. The CDR3 consists of 16 residues. V shed 0 bases and J shed 8 bases, with 18 bases lying between them. Germline values: CDR1 LGHNA, CDR2 YSLEER. The CDR3 loop reads CASSQDPNSQSSTQYF. Here the CDR3 DNA reads TGCGCCAGCAGCCAAGATCCGAACAGTCAATCAAGTACGCAGTATTTT.

The rearrangement uses TRBV20-1 and TRBJ1-5; no clear D gene. The V gene's germline CDR1 is DFQATT and CDR2 SNEGSKA (reference sequence). Trimming left V 0 bases short and J 7 bases short, with 13 bases between. The CDR3 runs 14 residues. CDR3 DNA: TGCAGTGCTAGAGATTCGGGTTTCCAGCAGCCCCAGCATTTT. Residues: CSARDSGFQQPQHF.

The rearrangement links TRBV9 to TRBJ1-2; tentatively, D is TRBD1 (6 bases). The CDR3 covers 15 residues. Germline V gives CDR1 SGDLS, CDR2 YYNGEE. V lost 0 bases, J lost 8 bases, and 17 bases lay in between. The CDR3 loop is CASSVGETGAWGYTF. CDR3 nucleotides: TGTGCCAGCAGCGTAGGGGAGACAGGAGCATGGGGCTACACCTTC.

This chain joins TRBV29-1 and TRBJ2-2; D remains ambiguous. Trimming removed 4 bases at V and 4 bases at J, with 10 bases between. There are 13 residues in the CDR3. Germline assignment: CDR1 SQVTM and CDR2 ANQGSEA. The CDR3 bases are TGCAGCGTTGCCCTCACAGTCACCGGGGAGCTGTTTTTT. The encoded protein is CSVALTVTGELFF.

The chain joins TRBV20-1 to TRBJ2-7, with D perhaps TRBD2 (7 bases). Germline CDR1 reads DFQATT; CDR2 reads SNEGSKA (reference sequence). Trimming removed 6 bases from V and 0 bases from J, with 12 bases in between. The CDR3 covers 13 residues. CDR3 sequence reads: CSAPGGTSYEQYF. The CDR3 coding sequence is TGCAGTGCCCCGGGGGGCACCTCCTACGAGCAGTACTTC.

The chain carries TRBV6-1 and TRBJ1-3; TRBD1 might be the D (5 bases). The CDR3 spans 16 residues. The V gene's germline CDR1 is MNHNS and CDR2 SASEGT. Deletions cut 6 bases from V and 0 bases from J, with 15 bases between. The CDR3, as DNA: TGTGCCAGCAGGGCAACGGGACGGCTCTCTGGAAACACCATATATTTT. This translates into CASRATGRLSGNTIYF.

The V call is TRBV2, the J call TRBJ2-5; D perhaps matches TRBD2 (6 bases). V was shortened by 2 bases and J by 4 bases, with 14 bases between the two germline ends. This CDR3 has 15 residues. CDR1 is SNHLY and CDR2 is FYNNEI in the germline V gene. The CDR3 coding sequence is TGTGCCAGCAGTGAACTGGGCGGGGAGGTAGAGACCCAGTACTTC. Its translation: CASSELGGEVETQYF.